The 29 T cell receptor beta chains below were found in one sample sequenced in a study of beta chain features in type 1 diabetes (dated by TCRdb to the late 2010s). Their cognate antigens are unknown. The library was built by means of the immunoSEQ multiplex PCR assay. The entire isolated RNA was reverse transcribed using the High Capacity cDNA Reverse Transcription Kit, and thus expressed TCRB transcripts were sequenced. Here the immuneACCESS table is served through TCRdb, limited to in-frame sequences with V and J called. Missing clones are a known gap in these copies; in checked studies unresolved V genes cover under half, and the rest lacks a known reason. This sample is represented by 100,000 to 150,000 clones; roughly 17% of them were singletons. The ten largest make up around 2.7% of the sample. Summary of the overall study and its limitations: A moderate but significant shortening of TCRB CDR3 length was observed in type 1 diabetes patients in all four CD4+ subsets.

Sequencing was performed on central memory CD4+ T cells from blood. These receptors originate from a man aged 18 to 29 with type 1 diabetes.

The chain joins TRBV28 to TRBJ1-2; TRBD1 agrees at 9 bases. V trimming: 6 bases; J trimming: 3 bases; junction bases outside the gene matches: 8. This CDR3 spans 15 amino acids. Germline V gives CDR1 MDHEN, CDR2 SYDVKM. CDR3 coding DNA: TGTGCCAGCAGGGACACAGGGGGCGAAGACTATGGCTACACCTTC. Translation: CASRDTGGEDYGYTF.

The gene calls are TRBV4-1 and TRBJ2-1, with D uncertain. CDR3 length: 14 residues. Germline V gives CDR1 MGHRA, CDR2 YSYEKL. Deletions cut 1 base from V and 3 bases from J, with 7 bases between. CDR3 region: CASSQVLRYNEQFF. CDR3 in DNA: TGCGCCAGCAGCCAAGTGTTGCGCTACAATGAGCAGTTCTTC.

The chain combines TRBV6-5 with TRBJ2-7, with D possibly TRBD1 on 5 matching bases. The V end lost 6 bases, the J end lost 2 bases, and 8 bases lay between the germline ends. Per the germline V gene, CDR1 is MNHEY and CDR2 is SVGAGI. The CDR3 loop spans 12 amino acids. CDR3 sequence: CASSQDTYEQYF. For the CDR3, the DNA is TGTGCCAGCAGCCAGGACACCTACGAGCAGTACTTC.

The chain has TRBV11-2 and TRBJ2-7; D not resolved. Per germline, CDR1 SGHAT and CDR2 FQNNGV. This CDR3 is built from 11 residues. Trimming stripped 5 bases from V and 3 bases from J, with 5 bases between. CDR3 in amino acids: CASSVGYEQYF. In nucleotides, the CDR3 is TGTGCCAGCAGCGTCGGCTACGAGCAGTACTTC. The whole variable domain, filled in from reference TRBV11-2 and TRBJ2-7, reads EAGVAQSPRYKIIEKRQSVAFWCNPISGHATLYWYQQILGQGPKLLIQFQNNGVVDDSQLPKDRFSAERLKGVDSTLKIQPAKLEDSAVYLCASSVGYEQYFGPGTRLTVT.

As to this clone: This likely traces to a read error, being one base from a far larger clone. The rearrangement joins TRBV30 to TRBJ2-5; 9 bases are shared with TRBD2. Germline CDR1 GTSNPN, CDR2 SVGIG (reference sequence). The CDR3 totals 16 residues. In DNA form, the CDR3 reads TGTTCCTGGATTCTGGACCCAAGCGGGAGGAAAGAGACCCAGTACTTC. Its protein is CSWILDPSGRKETQYF.

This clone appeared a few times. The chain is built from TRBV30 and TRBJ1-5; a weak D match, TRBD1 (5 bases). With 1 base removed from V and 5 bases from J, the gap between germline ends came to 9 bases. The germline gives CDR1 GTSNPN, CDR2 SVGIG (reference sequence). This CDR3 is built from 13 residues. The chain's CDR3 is CAWSGQSHQPQHF. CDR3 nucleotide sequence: TGTGCCTGGAGTGGACAGTCGCATCAGCCCCAGCATTTT.

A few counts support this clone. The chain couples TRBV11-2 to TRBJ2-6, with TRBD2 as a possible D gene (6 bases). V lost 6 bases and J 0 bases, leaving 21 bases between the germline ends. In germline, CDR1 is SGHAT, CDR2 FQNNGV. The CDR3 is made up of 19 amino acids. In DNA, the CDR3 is TGTGCCAGCAGTCGAATACCGGGACTGCTAGGCTCTGGGGCCAACGTCCTGACTTTC. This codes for CASSRIPGLLGSGANVLTF.

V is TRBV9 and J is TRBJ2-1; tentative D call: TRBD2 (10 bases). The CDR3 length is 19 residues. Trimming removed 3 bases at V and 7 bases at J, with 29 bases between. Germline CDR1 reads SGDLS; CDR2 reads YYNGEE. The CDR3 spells CASSGGTGQPGLALNEQFF. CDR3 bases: TGTGCCAGCAGCGGAGGGACAGGGCAGCCGGGACTAGCGCTGAATGAGCAGTTCTTC. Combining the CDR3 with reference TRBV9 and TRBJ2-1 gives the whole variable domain DSGVTQTPKHLITATGQRVTLRCSPRSGDLSVYWYQQSLDQGLQFLIQYYNGEERAKGNILERFSAQQFPDLHSELNLSSLELGDSALYFCASSGGTGQPGLALNEQFFGPGTRLTVL.

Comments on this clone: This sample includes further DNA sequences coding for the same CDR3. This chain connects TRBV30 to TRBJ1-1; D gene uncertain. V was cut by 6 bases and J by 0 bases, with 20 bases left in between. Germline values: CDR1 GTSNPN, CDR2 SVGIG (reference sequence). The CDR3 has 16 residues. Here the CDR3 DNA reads TGTGCCTGCAACCCGGGTCGGGTAGGATTGAACACTGAAGCTTTCTTT. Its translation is CACNPGRVGLNTEAFF.

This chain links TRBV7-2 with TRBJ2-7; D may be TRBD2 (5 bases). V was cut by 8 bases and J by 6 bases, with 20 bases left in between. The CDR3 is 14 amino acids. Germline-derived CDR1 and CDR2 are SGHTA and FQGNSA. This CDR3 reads CASVGASRDGEQYF. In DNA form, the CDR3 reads TGTGCCAGCGTCGGTGCCTCGAGGGATGGCGAGCAGTACTTC.

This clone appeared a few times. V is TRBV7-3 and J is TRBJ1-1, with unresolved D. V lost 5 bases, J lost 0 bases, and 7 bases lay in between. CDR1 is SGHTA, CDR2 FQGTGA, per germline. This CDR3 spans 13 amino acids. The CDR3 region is CASSKGMNTEAFF. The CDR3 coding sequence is TGTGCCAGCAGCAAAGGAATGAACACTGAAGCTTTCTTT.

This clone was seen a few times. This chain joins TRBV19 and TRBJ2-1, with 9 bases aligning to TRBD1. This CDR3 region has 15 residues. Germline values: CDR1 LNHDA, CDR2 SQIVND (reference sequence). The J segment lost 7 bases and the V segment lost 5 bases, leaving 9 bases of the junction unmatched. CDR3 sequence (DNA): TGTGCCAGTAGTCCCCTAAGACAGGGGGGGAATGAGCAGTTCTTC. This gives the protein CASSPLRQGGNEQFF. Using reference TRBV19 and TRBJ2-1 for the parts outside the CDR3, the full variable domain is DGGITQSPKYLFRKEGQNVTLSCEQNLNHDAMYWYRQDPGQGLRLIYYSQIVNDFQKGDIAEGYSVSREKKESFPLTVTSAQKNPTAFYLCASSPLRQGGNEQFFGPGTRLTVL.

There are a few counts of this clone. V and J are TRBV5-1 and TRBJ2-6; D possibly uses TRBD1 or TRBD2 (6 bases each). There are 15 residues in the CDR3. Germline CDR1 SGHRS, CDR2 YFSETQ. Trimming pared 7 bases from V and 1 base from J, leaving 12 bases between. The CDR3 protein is CASSGADSGANVLTF. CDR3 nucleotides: TGCGCCAGCTCGGGGGCCGATTCTGGGGCCAACGTCCTGACTTTC. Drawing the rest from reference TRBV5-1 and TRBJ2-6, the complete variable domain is KAGVTQTPRYLIKTRGQQVTLSCSPISGHRSVSWYQQTPGQGLQFLFEYFSETQRNKGNFPGRFSGRQFSNSRSEMNVSTLELGDSALYLCASSGADSGANVLTFGAGSRLTVL.

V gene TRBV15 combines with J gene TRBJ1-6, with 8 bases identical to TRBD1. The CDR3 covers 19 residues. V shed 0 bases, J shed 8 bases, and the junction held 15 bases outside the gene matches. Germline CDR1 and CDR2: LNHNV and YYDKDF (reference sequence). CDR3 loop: CATSRELARGPWYHSPLHF. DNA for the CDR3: TGTGCCACCAGCAGAGAATTGGCCAGGGGGCCTTGGTATCATTCACCCCTCCACTTT.

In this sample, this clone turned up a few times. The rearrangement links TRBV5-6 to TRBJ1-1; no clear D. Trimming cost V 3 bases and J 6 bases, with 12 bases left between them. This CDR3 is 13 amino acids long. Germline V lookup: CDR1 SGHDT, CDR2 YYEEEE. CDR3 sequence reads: CASSWGYSAEAFF. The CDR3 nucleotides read TGTGCCAGCAGCTGGGGTTACAGCGCTGAAGCTTTCTTT.

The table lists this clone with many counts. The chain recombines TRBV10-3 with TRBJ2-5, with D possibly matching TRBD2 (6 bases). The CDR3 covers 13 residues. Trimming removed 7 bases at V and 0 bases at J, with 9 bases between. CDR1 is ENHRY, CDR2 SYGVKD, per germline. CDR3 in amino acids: CAITPSDQETQYF. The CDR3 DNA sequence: TGTGCCATCACCCCTAGCGACCAAGAGACCCAGTACTTC.

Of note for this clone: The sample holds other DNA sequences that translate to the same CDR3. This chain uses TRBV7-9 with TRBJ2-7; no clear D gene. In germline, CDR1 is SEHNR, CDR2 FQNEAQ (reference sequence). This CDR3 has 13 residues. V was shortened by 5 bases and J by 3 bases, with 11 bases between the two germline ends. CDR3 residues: CASSPSRDYEQYF. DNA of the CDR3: TGTGCCAGCAGCCCCTCACGAGACTACGAGCAGTACTTC.

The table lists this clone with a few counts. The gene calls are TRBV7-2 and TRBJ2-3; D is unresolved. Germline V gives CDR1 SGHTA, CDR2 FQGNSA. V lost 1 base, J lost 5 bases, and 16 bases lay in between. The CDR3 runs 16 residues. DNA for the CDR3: TGTGCCAGCAGCTTAGTTACGCGGATGGGCGGAGATACGCAGTATTTT. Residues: CASSLVTRMGGDTQYF.

The chain's CDR3 is CASSVANNRRAFF. CDR3 nucleotide sequence: TGTGCCAGCAGCGTAGCCAATAACAGACGAGCTTTCTTT. This rearrangement joins TRBV9 to TRBJ1-1; D is uncertain. V was shortened by 0 bases and J by 10 bases, with 13 bases between the two germline ends. This CDR3 spans 13 amino acids. Germline lookup yields CDR1 SGDLS and CDR2 YYNGEE. Combining the CDR3 with reference TRBV9 and TRBJ1-1 gives the whole variable domain DSGVTQTPKHLITATGQRVTLRCSPRSGDLSVYWYQQSLDQGLQFLIQYYNGEERAKGNILERFSAQQFPDLHSELNLSSLELGDSALYFCASSVANNRRAFFGQGTRLTVV.

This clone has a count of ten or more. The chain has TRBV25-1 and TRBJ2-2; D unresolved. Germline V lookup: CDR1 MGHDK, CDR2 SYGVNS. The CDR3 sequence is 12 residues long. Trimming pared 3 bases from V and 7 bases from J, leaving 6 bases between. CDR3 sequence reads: CASSELGGELFF. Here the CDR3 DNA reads TGTGCCAGCAGTGAGTTGGGCGGGGAGCTGTTTTTT.

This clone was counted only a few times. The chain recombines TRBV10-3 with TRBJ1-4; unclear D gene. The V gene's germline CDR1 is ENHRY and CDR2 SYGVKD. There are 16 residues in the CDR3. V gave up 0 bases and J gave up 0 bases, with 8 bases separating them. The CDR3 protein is CAISESTPTTNEKLFF. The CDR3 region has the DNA TGTGCCATCAGTGAGTCGACACCTACAACTAATGAAAAACTGTTTTTT.

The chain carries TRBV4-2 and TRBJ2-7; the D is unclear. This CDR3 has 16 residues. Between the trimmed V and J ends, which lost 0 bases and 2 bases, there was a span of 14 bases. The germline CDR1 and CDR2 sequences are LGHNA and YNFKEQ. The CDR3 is CASSQDATALAYEQYF. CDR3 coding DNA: TGTGCCAGCAGCCAAGATGCAACGGCACTGGCCTACGAGCAGTACTTC.

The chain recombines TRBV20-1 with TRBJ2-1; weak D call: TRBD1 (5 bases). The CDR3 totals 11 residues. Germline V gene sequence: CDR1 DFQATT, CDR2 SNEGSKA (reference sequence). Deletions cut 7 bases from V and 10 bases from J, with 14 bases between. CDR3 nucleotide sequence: TGCAGTGGTCGCAGGGCTGAAGAGCAGTTCTTC. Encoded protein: CSGRRAEEQFF.

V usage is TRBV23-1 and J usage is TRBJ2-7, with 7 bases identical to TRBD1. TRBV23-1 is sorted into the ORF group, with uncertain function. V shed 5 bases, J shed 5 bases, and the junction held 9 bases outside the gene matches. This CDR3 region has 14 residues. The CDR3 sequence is CASSWARGFDEQYF. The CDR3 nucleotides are TGCGCCAGCAGTTGGGCCAGGGGGTTCGACGAGCAGTACTTC.

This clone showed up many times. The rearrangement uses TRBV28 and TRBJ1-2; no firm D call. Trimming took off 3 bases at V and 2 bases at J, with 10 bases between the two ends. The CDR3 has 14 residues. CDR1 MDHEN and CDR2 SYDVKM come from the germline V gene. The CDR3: CASSLGRVNYGYTF. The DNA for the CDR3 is TGTGCCAGCAGTTTGGGAAGGGTCAACTATGGCTACACCTTC.

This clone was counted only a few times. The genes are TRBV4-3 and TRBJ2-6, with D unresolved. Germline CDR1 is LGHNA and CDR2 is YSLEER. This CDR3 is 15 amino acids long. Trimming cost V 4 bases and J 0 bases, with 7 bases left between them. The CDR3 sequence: CASSPQSSGANVLTF. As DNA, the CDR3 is TGCGCCAGCAGCCCGCAGAGCTCTGGGGCCAACGTCCTGACTTTC.

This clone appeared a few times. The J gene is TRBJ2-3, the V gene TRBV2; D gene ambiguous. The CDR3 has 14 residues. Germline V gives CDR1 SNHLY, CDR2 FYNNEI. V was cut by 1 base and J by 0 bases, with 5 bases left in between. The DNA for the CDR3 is TGTGCCAGCAGTGAAGAGGCTAGCACAGATACGCAGTATTTT. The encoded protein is CASSEEASTDTQYF.

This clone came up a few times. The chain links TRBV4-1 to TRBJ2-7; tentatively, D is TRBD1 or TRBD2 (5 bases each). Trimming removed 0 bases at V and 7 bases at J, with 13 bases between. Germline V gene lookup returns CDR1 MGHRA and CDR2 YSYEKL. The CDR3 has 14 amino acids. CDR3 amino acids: CASSQDRDRREQYF. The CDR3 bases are TGCGCCAGCAGCCAAGATCGGGACCGCCGGGAGCAGTACTTC.

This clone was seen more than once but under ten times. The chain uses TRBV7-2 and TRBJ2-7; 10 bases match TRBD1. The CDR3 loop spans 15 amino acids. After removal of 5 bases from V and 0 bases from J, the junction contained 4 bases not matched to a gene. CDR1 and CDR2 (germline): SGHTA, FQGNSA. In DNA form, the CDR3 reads TGTGCCAGCAGCGCCCGGGACAGGGGCTCCTACGAGCAGTACTTC. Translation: CASSARDRGSYEQYF.